This T cell receptor beta chain originates from a study of cytomegalovirus exposure and HLA in healthy donors. About this clone: Its antigen is as yet unknown.

Researchers ran the PCR with 60 Vbeta and 13 Jbeta primers. Generated by immunoSEQ multiplex PCR, the TCRdb table keeps only in-frame clones and is missing some. Of about 180,000 clones in the sample, 60% to 80% were seen once. Healthy bone marrow donors supplied every sample. Study-level results: The study flagged roughly 150 TCR beta chains as cytomegalovirus-associated. Most of the TCR beta V segments (in an earlier analysis) were productive either about 87% or about 30% of the time.

The clonotype originates from a man aged 60 to 69 in good health and CMV-seronegative. Sequencing input: PBMCs.

CDR3 residues: CASSQRQGTDTQYF. Written as DNA, the CDR3 is TGCGCCAGCAGCCAACGACAGGGGACAGATACGCAGTATTTT. The chain joins TRBV10-1 to TRBJ2-3, with 8 bases fitting TRBD1. Germline loops: CDR1 WNHNN, CDR2 SYGVQD (reference sequence). CDR3 size: 14 residues. The junction had 5 bases not matched to a gene; V was cut back by 6 bases and J by 3 bases.